The present entry profiles one TCR beta chain with its context. Its specificity is unknown. CDR3 size: 16 residues. V was pared by 0 bases and J by 4 bases, with 5 bases of the junction left unmatched. Germline CDR1 reads SGHTA; CDR2 reads FQGNSA. These data are taken from a study of blood T cells in healthy people across ages. Study-level findings and limits: While age rose, TCR beta diversity per million T cells dropped in a roughly linear way.

PCR was performed a second time for about 6 to 12 cycles using a sample-barcoded 5' primer and a J-beta primer mix. Each CDR3 protein is one row after TCRdb ran MiXCR on the 5' RACE reads. The sample consists of just over 1 million distinct CDR3 sequences, 40% to 50% of them appearing once. The rearrangement links TRBV7-2 to TRBJ2-1; 8 bases line up with TRBD2. The sequenced sample consisted of blood. The receptor comes from a woman between 55 and 75 years old in good health. This CDR3 reads CASSLALAGYYNEQFF. The CDR3 DNA sequence: TGTGCCAGCAGCTTAGCTCTAGCGGGCTATTACAATGAGCAGTTCTTC.